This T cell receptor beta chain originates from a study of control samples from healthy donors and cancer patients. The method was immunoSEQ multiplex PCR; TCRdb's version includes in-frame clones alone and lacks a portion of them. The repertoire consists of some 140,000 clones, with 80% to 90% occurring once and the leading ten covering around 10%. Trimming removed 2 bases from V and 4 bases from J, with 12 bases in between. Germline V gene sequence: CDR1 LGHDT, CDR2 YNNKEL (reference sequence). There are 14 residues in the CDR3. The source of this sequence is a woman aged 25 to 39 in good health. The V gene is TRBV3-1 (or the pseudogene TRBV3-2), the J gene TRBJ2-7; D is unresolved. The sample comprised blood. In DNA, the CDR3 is TGTGCCAGCAGCCAACGGGTAGGGCCTTACGAGCAGTACTTC. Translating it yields CASSQRVGPYEQYF.